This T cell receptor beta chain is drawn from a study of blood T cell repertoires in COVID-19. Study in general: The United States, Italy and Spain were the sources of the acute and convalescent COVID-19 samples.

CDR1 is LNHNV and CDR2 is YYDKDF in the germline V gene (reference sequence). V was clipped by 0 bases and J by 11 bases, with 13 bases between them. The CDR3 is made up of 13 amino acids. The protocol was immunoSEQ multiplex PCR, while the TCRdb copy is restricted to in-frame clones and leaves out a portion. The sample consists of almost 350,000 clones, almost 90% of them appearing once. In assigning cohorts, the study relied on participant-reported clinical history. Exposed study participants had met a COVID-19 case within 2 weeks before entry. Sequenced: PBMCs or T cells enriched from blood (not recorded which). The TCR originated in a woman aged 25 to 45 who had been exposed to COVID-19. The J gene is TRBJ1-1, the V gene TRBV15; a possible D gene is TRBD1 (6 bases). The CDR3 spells CATSRDRQERAFF. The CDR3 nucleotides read TGTGCCACCAGCAGAGATAGACAGGAGCGTGCTTTCTTT.